This T cell receptor (beta chain) derives from a study of CXCR3-negative and CXCR3-positive naive CD8 T cells. The TRB cDNA libraries were prepared by 5' RACE with UMI labels. Following a re-call of the 5' RACE reads, TCRdb has one entry per CDR3 protein and lacks DNA. The sample is made up of approximately 53,000 distinct CDR3 sequences, and the top ten hold less than 25% of it. CDR3 length equals 15 residues. CDR1 is MRHNA, CDR2 SNTAGT, per germline. Study results and limitations: For memory CD8+ cells diversity was much lower, but both naive subsets had comparably high diversity. Memory cells showed distinct TRBV-TRBJ patterns, while the two naive subsets matched.

For this clonotype: Its antigen is currently unknown.

This sequence originates from a human donor in good health. Some clones in this sample may be carry-over from other donors' samples. The gene calls are TRBV6-4 and TRBJ2-1; with no DNA, the TCRdb D assignment of TRBD1 cannot be verified. The sequencing sample was made of memory CD8+ T cells from blood. The CDR3 loop reads CASSRMTGGTDEQFF.